Sequencing of this TCR beta chain was carried out in a study of cytomegalovirus exposure and HLA in healthy donors. V dropped 4 bases and J dropped 0; count of bases not matched to a gene: 6. CDR1 MGHRA and CDR2 YSYEKL come from the germline V gene. The CDR3 is 16 amino acids. PCR amplification relied on 60 Vbeta primers (plus 13 Jbeta primers). In the authors' workflow: Later reanalysis found around 74 million unique TCR beta chains, roughly 10 million of them shared. Assay used: immunoSEQ multiplex PCR; TCRdb lists only in-frame clones, some missing. The D gene and trimming were derived from the DNA, and the V and J assignments and clone size from that table. The data hold fewer than 60,000 clones, with less than 75% observed a single time.

The sequence was collected from a woman between 45 and 65 years old in good health and CMV-seropositive. Sequenced input: PBMCs. The V and J genes are TRBV4-1 and TRBJ2-3; 8 positions agree with TRBD2. The CDR3 DNA follows: TGCGCCAGCAGCCTCGGGGGGGTTACTAGCACAGATACGCAGTATTTT. Protein product: CASSLGGVTSTDTQYF.